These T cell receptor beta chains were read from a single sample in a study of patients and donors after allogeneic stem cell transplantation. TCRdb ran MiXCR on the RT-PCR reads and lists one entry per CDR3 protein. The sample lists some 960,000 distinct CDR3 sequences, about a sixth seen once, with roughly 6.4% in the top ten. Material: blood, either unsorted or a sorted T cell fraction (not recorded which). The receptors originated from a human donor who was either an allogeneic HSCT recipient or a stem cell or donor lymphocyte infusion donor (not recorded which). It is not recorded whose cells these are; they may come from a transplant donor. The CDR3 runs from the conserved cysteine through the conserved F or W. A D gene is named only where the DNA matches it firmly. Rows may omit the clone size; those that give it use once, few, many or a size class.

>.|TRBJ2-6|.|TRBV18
TGTGCCAGCTCATCTACCGGGAGCTCTGGGGCCAACGTCCTGACTTTC
CASSSTGSSGANVLTF
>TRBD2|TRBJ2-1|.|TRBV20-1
TGCAGTGCTAGTGCCCTATCGAGCGGGGCTTACAATGAGCAGTTCTTC
CSASALSSGAYNEQFF
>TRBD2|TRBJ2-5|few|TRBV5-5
TGTGCCAGCAGCAGACCTAGCGGACAAGAGACCCAGTACTTC
CASSRPSGQETQYF
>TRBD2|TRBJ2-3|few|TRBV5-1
TGCGCCAGCAGCGACGTCGGACTAGCGATTCGCTCGAGCACAGATACGCAGTATTTT
CASSDVGLAIRSSTDTQYF
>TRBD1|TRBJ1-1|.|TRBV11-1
TGTGCCAGCAGGTTAACAGGGGGCATAACTGAAGCTTTCTTT
CASRLTGGITEAFF
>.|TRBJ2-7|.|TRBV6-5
TGTGCCAGCAGTTACCGCCTAGAATACGGCGAGCAGTACTTC
CASSYRLEYGEQYF
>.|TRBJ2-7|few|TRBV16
TGTGCCAGCAGCGCGGACAGAACTCCCGAGCAGTACTTC
CASSADRTPEQYF
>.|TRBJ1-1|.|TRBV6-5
TGTGCCAGCAGTTCGCAGAAAATCCAGGGCTGGACTGAAGCTTTCTTT
CASSSQKIQGWTEAFF
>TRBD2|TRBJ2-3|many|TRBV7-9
TGTGCCAGCAGTTTACTAGCGGGGAGCACAGATACGCAGTATTTT
CASSLLAGSTDTQYF
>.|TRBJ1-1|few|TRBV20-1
TGCAGTGCTCCCCCAGGTTTGGGGGGATACACTGAAGCTTTCTTT
CSAPPGLGGYTEAFF
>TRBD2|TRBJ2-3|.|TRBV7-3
TGTGCCAGCAGCTACGGGGGGGCTCGTTCAGATACGCAGTATTTT
CASSYGGARSDTQYF
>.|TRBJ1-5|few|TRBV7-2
TGTGCCAGCAGCTCAGTCGACAGGCAGCCCCAGCATTTT
CASSSVDRQPQHF
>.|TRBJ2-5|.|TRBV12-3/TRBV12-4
TGTGCCAGCAGTTTAGGTCAGGGCTCCGCAGAGACCCAGTACTTC
CASSLGQGSAETQYF
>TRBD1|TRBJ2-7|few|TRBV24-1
TGTGCCACCAGAACCGGGACAGGGCCCTACGAGCAGTACTTC
CATRTGTGPYEQYF
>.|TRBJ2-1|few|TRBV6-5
TGTGCCAGCAGTTACGGCCTAGCGATACCCTACAATGAGCAGTTCTTC
CASSYGLAIPYNEQFF
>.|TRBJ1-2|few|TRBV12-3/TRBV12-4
TGTGCCAGCAGTGGGGCTTATGGACGGGATGGCTACACCTTC
CASSGAYGRDGYTF
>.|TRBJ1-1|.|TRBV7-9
TGTGCCAGCAGCTTATTAATTGGGAGTCGGGAAACTGAAGCTTTCTTT
CASSLLIGSRETEAFF
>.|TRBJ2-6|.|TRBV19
TGTGCCAGTAGTATAGAGGACTCTGGGGCCAACGTCCTGACTTTC
CASSIEDSGANVLTF
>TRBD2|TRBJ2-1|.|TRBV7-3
TGTGCCAGCAGCGCTCTAGCGGGAGGGCCAGGTGAGCAGTTCTTC
CASSALAGGPGEQFF
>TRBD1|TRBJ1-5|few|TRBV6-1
TGTGCCAGCAGTCCACCGGGACAGGGAACGAGTCAGCCCCAGCATTTT
CASSPPGQGTSQPQHF
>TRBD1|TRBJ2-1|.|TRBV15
TGTGCCACCAGCGGCCGAGGGGGCCTCGAGTACAATGAGCAGTTCTTC
CATSGRGGLEYNEQFF
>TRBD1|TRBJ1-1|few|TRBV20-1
TGCAGTGCTACCGGGACAGGGAGCATGAACACTGAAGCTTTCTTT
CSATGTGSMNTEAFF
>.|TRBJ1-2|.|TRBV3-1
TGTGCCAGCAGCCAGGGCAGAAGCTACACCTTC
CASSQGRSYTF
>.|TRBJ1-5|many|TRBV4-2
TGTGCCAGCAGCCAAGAACTGGCATATAGCAATCAGCCCCAGCATTTT
CASSQELAYSNQPQHF
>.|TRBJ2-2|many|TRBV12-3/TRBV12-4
TGTGCCAGCAGTTTGGTTCGCCCTAGGGGAAACACCGGGGAGCTGTTTTTT
CASSLVRPRGNTGELFF
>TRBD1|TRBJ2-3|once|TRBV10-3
TGTGCCATTTCGACAGGGCTCACAGATACGCAGTATTTT
CAISTGLTDTQYF
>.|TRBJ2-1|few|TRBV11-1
TGTGCCAGCAGCTATGAGGGAGGAATCTACAATGAGCAGTTCTTC
CASSYEGGIYNEQFF
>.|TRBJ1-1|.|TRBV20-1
TGCAGTGCTAGTGCCTCGGGGTCGGTGAGGGGTACTGAAGCTTTCTTT
CSASASGSVRGTEAFF
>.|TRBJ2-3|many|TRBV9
TGTGCCAGCAGCGTAGCAGGTAGCGGCCGCACAGATACGCAGTATTTT
CASSVAGSGRTDTQYF
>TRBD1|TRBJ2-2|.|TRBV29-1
TGCAGCGTTGGAACAGGGGAGAACACCGGGGAGCTGTTTTTT
CSVGTGENTGELFF
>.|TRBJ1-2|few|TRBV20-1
TGCAGTGCTGCGTTGGGGAAATGGGGCTACACCTTC
CSAALGKWGYTF
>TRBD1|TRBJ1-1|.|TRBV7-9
TGTGCCAGCAGCGCCAGACAGGGGCGGAACACTGAAGCTTTCTTT
CASSARQGRNTEAFF
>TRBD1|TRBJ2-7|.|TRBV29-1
TGCAGCGTTACTGACAGGGCCTACGAGCAGCACTTC
CSVTDRAYEQHF
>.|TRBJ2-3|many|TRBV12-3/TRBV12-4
TGTGCCAGCAGTTTCGTAGGAATGGGGGGTACGCAGTATTTT
CASSFVGMGGTQYF
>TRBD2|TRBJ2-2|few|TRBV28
TGTGCCAGCAGTTCAGCGGGGACTAACTGGTCCGGGGAGCTGTTTTTT
CASSSAGTNWSGELFF
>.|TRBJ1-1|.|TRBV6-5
TGTGCCAGCAGTTACTCTCGGACAGTTAACACTGAAGCTTTCTTT
CASSYSRTVNTEAFF
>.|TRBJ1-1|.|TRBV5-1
TGCGCCAGCAGCGAGCCGAGACTCGGAGCTTTCTTT
CASSEPRLGAFF
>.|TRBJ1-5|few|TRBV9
TGTGCCAGCAGTGGTCTATCTAGCAATCAGCCCCAGCATTTT
CASSGLSSNQPQHF
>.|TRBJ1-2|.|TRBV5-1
TGCGCCAGCAGCTTGGAGGGGCCTATTAACTATGGCTACACCTTC
CASSLEGPINYGYTF
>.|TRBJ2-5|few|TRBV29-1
TGCAGCGTTGTTGGGGCGGGGATCGGGGAGACCCAGTACTTC
CSVVGAGIGETQYF
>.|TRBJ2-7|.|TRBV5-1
TGCGCCAGCAGTGTCCGCTATCTGGACGAGCAGTACTTC
CASSVRYLDEQYF
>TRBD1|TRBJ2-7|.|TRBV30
TGTGCCTGGGAGGGGGCCCACGAGCAGTACTTC
CAWEGAHEQYF
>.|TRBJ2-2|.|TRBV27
TGTGCCAGCAGTTTAAAGGGAGCCCTAGGCACCGGGGAGCTGTTTTTT
CASSLKGALGTGELFF
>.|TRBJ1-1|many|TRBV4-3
TGCGCCAGCAGCCAAGATAGGACGACGCCAGCTTTCTTT
CASSQDRTTPAFF
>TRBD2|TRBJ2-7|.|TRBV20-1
TGCAGTGCTAGAGATACCATAGGGACTAGAACCTACGAGCAGTACTTC
CSARDTIGTRTYEQYF
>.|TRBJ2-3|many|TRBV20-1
TGCAGTGCTGAAAGCGGCTCTAGCACAGATACGCAGTATTTT
CSAESGSSTDTQYF
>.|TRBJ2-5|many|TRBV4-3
TGCGCCAGCAGCCAAGAATTCCAAGAGACCCAGTACTTC
CASSQEFQETQYF
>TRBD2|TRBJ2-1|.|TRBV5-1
TGCGCCAGCAGCCCCCGGGCTAGCGGGAGGGCGTCGGGAGAGCAGTTCTTC
CASSPRASGRASGEQFF
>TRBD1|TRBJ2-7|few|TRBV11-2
TGTGCCAGCAGCCTCTTGGGACAGGGAAGAGAGCAGTACTTC
CASSLLGQGREQYF
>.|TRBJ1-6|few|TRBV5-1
TGCGCCAGCAGCTTGGGAGACACGAGCTCCTATAATTCACCCCTCCACTTT
CASSLGDTSSYNSPLHF
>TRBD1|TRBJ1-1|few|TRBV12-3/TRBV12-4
TGTGCCAGCAGTTTAGGGTCGTTTCAGGGGGGCACTGAAGCTTTCTTT
CASSLGSFQGGTEAFF
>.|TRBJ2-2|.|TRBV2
TGTGCCAGCAGTGTTGGGGGAAAAAGCACCGGGGAGCTGTTTTTT
CASSVGGKSTGELFF